The 10 T cell receptor beta chains listed next were all sequenced from one sample in a study of T cells after yellow fever vaccination. One entry per CDR3 protein, called by TCRdb with MiXCR from the 5' RACE reads. The sample records fewer than 450,000 distinct CDR3 sequences, approximately 4.2% being singletons. The sequences come from PBMCs, collected 5 days after the yellow fever booster vaccination. Receptor source: a man between 18 and 35 years old who received the YFV17D yellow fever vaccine.

The chain has TRBV7-9 and TRBJ2-3, with 8 bases aligning to TRBD1. Trimming removed 6 bases from V and 3 bases from J; junction bases left unmatched: 5. CDR3 size: 14 residues. The germline CDR1 and CDR2 sequences are SEHNR and FQNEAQ (reference sequence). CDR3 coding DNA: TGTGCCAGCAGATCGACAGGGGCTACAGATACGCAGTATTTT. Translation: CASRSTGATDTQYF.

This clonotype appeared a few times. The chain combines TRBV7-8 with TRBJ2-5, with D possibly matching TRBD1 (5 bases). The CDR3 is made up of 20 amino acids. Trimming pared 3 bases from V and 1 base from J, leaving 27 bases between. Germline CDR1 and CDR2: SGHVS and FQNEAQ. CDR3 sequence (DNA): TGTGCCAGCAGCTTCAGACAGAACAGAACTGGCAGCAGTTTCCAAGAGACCCAGTACTTC. This gives the protein CASSFRQNRTGSSFQETQYF.

This clonotype was detected only a few times. CDR3: CASSLSGTGSSYNSPLHF. CDR3 nucleotides: TGCGCCAGCAGCCTTTCCGGGACAGGGAGCTCCTATAATTCACCCCTCCACTTT. This chain uses TRBV4-1 with TRBJ1-6, with 9 bases that match TRBD1. Looked up from germline, CDR1 is MGHRA and CDR2 is YSYEKL. V gave up 4 bases and J gave up 0 bases; unmatched junction bases: 7. The CDR3 has 18 amino acids.

The table lists this clonotype with many counts. The genes are TRBV9 and TRBJ2-7; D is perhaps TRBD2 (5 bases). CDR1 and CDR2 from the germline V gene are SGDLS and YYNGEE. V was shortened by 5 bases and J by 5 bases, with 14 bases between the two germline ends. The CDR3 consists of 13 residues. CDR3 DNA sequence: TGTGCCAGCAGTGCGGGCAGTGGGGACGAGCAGTACTTC. It translates to CASSAGSGDEQYF.

The chain couples TRBV6-2 or TRBV6-3 to TRBJ1-6, with no clear D. Germline assignment: CDR1 MNHEY and CDR2 SVGEGT. The CDR3 is 14 amino acids. Trimming cost V 2 bases and J 10 bases, with 12 bases left between them. The CDR3 loop reads CASSYDPAGSPLHF. The CDR3 DNA reads TGTGCCAGCAGTTACGACCCCGCGGGCTCACCCCTCCACTTT.

This clonotype appeared a few times. V and J are TRBV29-1 and TRBJ2-7; D remains ambiguous. Germline values: CDR1 SQVTM, CDR2 ANQGSEA. The V end lost 4 bases, the J end lost 3 bases, and 13 bases lay between the germline ends. This CDR3 region has 13 residues. The CDR3 loop is CSVVLGIGYEQYF. The CDR3 DNA reads TGCAGCGTTGTTTTAGGCATCGGCTACGAGCAGTACTTC.

V and J are TRBV5-1 and TRBJ2-3, with a possible D match to TRBD2 (5 bases). V was trimmed by 5 bases and J by 4 bases, leaving 8 bases between them. The V gene's germline CDR1 is SGHRS and CDR2 YFSETQ. This CDR3 has 12 residues. The CDR3 is CASRPGADTQYF. In DNA, the CDR3 is TGCGCCAGCAGACCCGGGGCAGATACGCAGTATTTT.

This clonotype occurred a few times. This chain connects TRBV6-5 to TRBJ2-7, with D hard to call. The CDR3 sequence is 13 residues long. Germline assignment: CDR1 MNHEY and CDR2 SVGAGI. V lost 6 bases to trimming and J lost 3 bases, with 12 bases between them. For the CDR3, the DNA is TGTGCCAGCAGGGGTGCCTGGGGCTACGAGCAGTACTTC. It yields the protein CASRGAWGYEQYF.

This clonotype has at least ten counts. This sequence joins TRBV7-9 and TRBJ1-2, with D hard to call. The length of the CDR3 is 13 residues. Trimming pared 6 bases from V and 8 bases from J, leaving 16 bases between. CDR1 and CDR2 (germline): SEHNR, FQNEAQ (reference sequence). DNA for the CDR3: TGTGCCAGCAGTCCTGGACTCACGGACGGCTACACCTTC. Protein: CASSPGLTDGYTF.

The gene calls are TRBV7-2 and TRBJ2-1; D not resolved. Germline CDR1 SGHTA, CDR2 FQGNSA. The CDR3 runs to 11 residues. V was pared by 7 bases and J by 4 bases, with 5 bases between. CDR3 DNA: TGTGCCAGCAACGAATACAATGAGCAGTTCTTC. It codes for CASNEYNEQFF.